This T cell receptor beta chain was sequenced for a study of blood T cell repertoires in COVID-19. Method: immunoSEQ multiplex PCR; TCRdb's copy keeps in-frame clones and lacks some. The sample carries a few hundred thousand clones, roughly 90% recorded once. Trimming pared 7 bases from V and 4 bases from J, leaving 14 bases between. Per the germline V gene, CDR1 is SGHDT and CDR2 is YYEEEE. This CDR3 spans 13 amino acids. The TCR comes from a woman aged 45-59 years who had recovered from COVID-19. The genes are TRBV5-6 and TRBJ1-2; D may be TRBD1 (5 bases). The sequenced material came from peripheral blood. This CDR3 is CASARGGGYGYTF. In DNA, the CDR3 is TGTGCCAGCGCCCGTGGGGGGGGCTATGGCTACACCTTC.